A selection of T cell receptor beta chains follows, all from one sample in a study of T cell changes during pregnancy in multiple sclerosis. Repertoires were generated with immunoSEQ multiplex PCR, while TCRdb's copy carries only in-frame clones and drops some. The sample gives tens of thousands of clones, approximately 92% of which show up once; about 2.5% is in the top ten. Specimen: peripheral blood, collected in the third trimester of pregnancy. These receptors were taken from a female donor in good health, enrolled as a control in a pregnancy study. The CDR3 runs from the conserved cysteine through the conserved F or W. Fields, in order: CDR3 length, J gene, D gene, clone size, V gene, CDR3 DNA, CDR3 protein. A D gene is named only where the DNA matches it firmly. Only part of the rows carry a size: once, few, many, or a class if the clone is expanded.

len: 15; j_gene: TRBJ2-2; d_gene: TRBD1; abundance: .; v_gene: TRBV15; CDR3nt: TGTGCCACCAGCAGTTACAGGGGTGGCACCGGGGAGCTGTTTTTT; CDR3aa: CATSSYRGGTGELFF
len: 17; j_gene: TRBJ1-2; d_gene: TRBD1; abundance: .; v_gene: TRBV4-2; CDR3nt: TGTGCCAGCAGCCAAGATTCAAGGCGACAGGGTGTCTATGGCTACACCTTC; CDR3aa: CASSQDSRRQGVYGYTF
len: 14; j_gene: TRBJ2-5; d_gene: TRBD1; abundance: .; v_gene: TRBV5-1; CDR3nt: TGCGCCAGCAGCTACGGACAGGGGGGAGAGACCCAGTACTTC; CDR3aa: CASSYGQGGETQYF
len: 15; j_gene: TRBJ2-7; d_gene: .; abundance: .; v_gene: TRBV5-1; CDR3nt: TGCGCCAGCAGCTTGGGGAGGGTAGAGATCTACGAGCAGTACTTC; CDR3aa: CASSLGRVEIYEQYF
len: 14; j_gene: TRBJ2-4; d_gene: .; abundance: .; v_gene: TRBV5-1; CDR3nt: TGCGCCAGCAGCTTAGCGGGTGCCAAAAACATTCAGTACTTC; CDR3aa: CASSLAGAKNIQYF
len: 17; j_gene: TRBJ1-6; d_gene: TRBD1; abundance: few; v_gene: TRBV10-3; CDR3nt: TGTGCCATCAGTGAGTCCAGGGGGAGCTCCTATAATTCACCCCTCCACTTT; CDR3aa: CAISESRGSSYNSPLHF
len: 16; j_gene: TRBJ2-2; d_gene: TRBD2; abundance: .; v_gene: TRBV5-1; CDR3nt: TGCGCCAGCAGCTGGCTAGCGGGAGGAGGTGCCGGGGAGCTGTTTTTT; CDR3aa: CASSWLAGGGAGELFF
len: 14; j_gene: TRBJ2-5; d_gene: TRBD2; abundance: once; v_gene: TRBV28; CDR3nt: TGTGCCAGCAGTCCTCCCCGGACTAGCAGGACCCAGTACTTC; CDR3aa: CASSPPRTSRTQYF
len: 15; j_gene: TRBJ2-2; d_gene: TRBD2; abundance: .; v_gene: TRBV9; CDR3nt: TGTGCCAGCAGCGTTCGGGGGGGGAACACCGGGGAGCTGTTTTTT; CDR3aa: CASSVRGGNTGELFF
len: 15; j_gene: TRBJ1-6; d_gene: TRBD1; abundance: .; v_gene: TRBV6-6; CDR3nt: TGTGCCAGCAGTTCGGTGACAGGGAGGAATTCACCCCTCCACTTT; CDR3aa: CASSSVTGRNSPLHF
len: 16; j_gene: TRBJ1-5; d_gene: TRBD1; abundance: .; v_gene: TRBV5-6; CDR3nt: TGTGCCAGCAGCTTGGGACAGGGTAGTAGCAATCAGCCCCAGCATTTT; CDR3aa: CASSLGQGSSNQPQHF
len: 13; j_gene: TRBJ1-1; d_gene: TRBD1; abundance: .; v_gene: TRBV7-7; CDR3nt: TGTGCCAGCAGCTTGGGACAGGGGGCTGAAGCTTTCTTT; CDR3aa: CASSLGQGAEAFF
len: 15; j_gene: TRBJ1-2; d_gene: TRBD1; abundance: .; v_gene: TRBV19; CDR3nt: TGTGCCAGTAGTACTACAGGGGGCTGGAACTATGGCTACACCTTC; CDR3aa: CASSTTGGWNYGYTF
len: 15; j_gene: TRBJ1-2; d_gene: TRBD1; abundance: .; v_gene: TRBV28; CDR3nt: TGTGCCAGCACCCTCGGGGACAGACCTAACTATGGCTACACCTTC; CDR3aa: CASTLGDRPNYGYTF
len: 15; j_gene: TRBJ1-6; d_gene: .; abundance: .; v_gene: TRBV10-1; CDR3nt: TGCGCCCCTATACGGACGGGGATAGGCAATTCACCCCTCCACTTT; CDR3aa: CAPIRTGIGNSPLHF
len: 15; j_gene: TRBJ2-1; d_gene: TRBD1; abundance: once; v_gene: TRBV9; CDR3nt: TGTGCCAGCAGCGTAGAAGGGACAGGGGGCTGGGAGCAGTTCTTC; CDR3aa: CASSVEGTGGWEQFF
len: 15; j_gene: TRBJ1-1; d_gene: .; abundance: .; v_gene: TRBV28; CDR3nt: TGTGCCAGCAGTTTAGGGGGGTACCAAGGCACTGAAGCTTTCTTT; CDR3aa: CASSLGGYQGTEAFF
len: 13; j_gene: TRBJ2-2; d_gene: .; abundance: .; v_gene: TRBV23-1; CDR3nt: TGCGCCAGCAGTCAATCACAATCCGGGGAGCTGTTTTTT; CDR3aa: CASSQSQSGELFF
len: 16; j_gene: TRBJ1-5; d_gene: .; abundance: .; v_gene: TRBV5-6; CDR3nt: TGTGCCAGCAGCTTGGGCCCGTCCGAGAGCAATCAGCCCCAGCATTTT; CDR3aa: CASSLGPSESNQPQHF
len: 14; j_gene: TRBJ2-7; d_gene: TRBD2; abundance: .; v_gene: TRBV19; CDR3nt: TGTGCCAGTAGTATGCTAGCGGGAGGTCGGGAGCAGTACTTC; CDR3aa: CASSMLAGGREQYF
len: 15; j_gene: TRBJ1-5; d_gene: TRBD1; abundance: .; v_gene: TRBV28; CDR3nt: TGTGCCAGCAGCTGGGGGACAGGGCCCAATCAGCCCCAGCATTTT; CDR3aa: CASSWGTGPNQPQHF
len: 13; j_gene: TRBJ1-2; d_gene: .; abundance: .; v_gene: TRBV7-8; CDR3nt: TGTGCCAGCAGCTTAGAGGCAGGGGTTGGCTACACCTTC; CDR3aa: CASSLEAGVGYTF
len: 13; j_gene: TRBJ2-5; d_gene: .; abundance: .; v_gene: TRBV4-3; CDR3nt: TGCGCCAGCAGCCAAGCGCAGGCCGAGACCCAGTACTTC; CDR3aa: CASSQAQAETQYF
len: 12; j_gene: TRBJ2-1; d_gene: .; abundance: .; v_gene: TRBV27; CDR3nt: TGTGCCAGCAGTTATAGGGGGAATGAGCAGTTCTTC; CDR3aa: CASSYRGNEQFF
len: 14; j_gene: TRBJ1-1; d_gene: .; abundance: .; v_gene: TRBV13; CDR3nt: TGTGCCAGCAGCATACAGGGTCTGAACACTGAAGCTTTCTTT; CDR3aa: CASSIQGLNTEAFF
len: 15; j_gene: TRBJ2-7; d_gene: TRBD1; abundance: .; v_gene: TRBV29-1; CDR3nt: TGCAGCGCAGCCACAGGGGGCCCAAGTGTCAACGAGCAGTACTTC; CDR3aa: CSAATGGPSVNEQYF
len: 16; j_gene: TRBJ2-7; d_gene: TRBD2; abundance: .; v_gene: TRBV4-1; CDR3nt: TGCGCCAGCAGCCAAGATCTGGAGCGGGAGCGCTACGAGCAGTACTTC; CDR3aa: CASSQDLERERYEQYF
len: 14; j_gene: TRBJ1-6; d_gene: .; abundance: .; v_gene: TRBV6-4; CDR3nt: TGTGCCAGCAGTGTCCAGGGTTATAATTCACCCCTCCACTTT; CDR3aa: CASSVQGYNSPLHF
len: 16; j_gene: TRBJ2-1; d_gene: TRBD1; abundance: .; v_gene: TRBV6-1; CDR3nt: TGTGCCAGCAGTGAAGCGGCAGGGGGCTCCTACAATGAGCAGTTCTTC; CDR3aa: CASSEAAGGSYNEQFF
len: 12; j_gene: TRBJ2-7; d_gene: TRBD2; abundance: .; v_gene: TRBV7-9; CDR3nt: TGTGCCAGCAGCAACGGGGGGGGCGAGCAGTACTTC; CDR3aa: CASSNGGGEQYF
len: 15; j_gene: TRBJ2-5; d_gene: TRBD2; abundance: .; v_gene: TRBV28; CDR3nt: TGTGCCAGCAGTAGACAGGGACTAGCGGGAGAGACCCAGTACTTC; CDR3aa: CASSRQGLAGETQYF
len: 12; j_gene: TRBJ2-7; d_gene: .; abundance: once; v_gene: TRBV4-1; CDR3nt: TGCGCCAGCAGCCAAGGGGGCGGTGAGCAGTACTTC; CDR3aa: CASSQGGGEQYF
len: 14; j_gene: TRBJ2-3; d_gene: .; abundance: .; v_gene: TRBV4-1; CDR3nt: TGCGCCAGCAGCTCTCTAGCGAGGGCAGATACGCAGTATTTT; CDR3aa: CASSSLARADTQYF
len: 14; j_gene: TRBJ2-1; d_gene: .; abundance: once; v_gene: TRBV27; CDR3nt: TGTGCCAGCAGTTTTGGGGGGAGTCGCAATGAGCAGTTCTTC; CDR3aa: CASSFGGSRNEQFF
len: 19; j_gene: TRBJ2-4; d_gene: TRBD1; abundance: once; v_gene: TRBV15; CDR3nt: TGTGCCACCAGCAGATTCGCCGGGACAGGGAGTTGGGCCAAAAACATTCAGTACTTC; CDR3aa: CATSRFAGTGSWAKNIQYF
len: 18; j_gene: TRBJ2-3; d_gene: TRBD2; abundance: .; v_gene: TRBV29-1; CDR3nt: TGCAGCGTCGACCTGACTAGCGGGAGGAGGGAGACTATAGATACGCAGTATTTT; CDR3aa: CSVDLTSGRRETIDTQYF
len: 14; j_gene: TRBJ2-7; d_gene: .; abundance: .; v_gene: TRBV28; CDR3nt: TGTGCCAGTTTCCCGCGGGACAGCTCCTACGAGCAGTACTTC; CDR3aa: CASFPRDSSYEQYF
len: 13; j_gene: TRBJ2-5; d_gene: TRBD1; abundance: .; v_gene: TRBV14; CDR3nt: TGTGCCAGCAGCAAGGACAGGGCCGGGACCCAGTACTTC; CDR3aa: CASSKDRAGTQYF
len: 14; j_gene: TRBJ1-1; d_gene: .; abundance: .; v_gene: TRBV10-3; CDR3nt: TGTGCCATCAGTGTGGAGGTAATGAACACTGAAGCTTTCTTT; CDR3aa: CAISVEVMNTEAFF
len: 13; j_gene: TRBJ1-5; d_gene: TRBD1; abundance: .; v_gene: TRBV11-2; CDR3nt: TGTGCCAGCAGCCGGGACAGGAATCAGCCCCAGCATTTT; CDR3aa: CASSRDRNQPQHF
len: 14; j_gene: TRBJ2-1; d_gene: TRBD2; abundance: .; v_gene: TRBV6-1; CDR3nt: TGTGCCAGCAGCCCTAGCGGGGAATACAATGAGCAGTTCTTC; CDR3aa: CASSPSGEYNEQFF
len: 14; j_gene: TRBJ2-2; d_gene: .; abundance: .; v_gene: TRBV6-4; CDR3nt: TGTGCCAGCAGTAGACTGGCGAACACCGGGGAGCTGTTTTTT; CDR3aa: CASSRLANTGELFF
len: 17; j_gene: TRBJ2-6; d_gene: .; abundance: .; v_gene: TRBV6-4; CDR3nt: TGTGCCAGCATTTTAAGGGGAGGCATATCTGGGGCCAACGTCCTGACTTTC; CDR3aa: CASILRGGISGANVLTF
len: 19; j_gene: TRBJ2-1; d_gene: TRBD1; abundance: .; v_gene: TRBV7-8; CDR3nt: TGTGCCAGCAGCGACGTACACAGGGGAAGGAGTAGGTCCTACAATGAGCAGTTCTTC; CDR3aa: CASSDVHRGRSRSYNEQFF
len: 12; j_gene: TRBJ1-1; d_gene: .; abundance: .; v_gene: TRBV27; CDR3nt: TGTGCCAGCGCAGTTCGCCGGGGTGAAGCTTTCTTT; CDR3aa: CASAVRRGEAFF